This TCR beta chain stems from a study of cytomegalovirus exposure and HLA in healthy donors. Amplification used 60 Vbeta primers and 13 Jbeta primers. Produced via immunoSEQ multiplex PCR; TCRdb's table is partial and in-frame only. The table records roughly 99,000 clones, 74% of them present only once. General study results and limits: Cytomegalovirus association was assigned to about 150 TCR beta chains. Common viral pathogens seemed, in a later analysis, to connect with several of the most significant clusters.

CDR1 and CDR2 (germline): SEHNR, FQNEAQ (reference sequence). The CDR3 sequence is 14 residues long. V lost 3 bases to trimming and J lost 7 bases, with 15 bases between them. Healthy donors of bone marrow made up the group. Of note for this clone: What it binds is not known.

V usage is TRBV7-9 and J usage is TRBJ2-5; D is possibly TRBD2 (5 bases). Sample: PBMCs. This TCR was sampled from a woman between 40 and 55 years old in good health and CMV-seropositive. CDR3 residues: CASSFEGAPGTQYF. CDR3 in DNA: TGTGCCAGCAGCTTTGAGGGAGCCCCTGGGACCCAGTACTTC.